Listed below are T cell receptor beta chains from one sample, sequenced in a study of early T cells in non-severe SARS-CoV-2 infection. Via MiXCR, TCRdb re-called the 5' RACE reads, giving one row per CDR3 protein. The sample includes 65,000 to 90,000 distinct CDR3 sequences, 12% of them seen just once. Sequenced input: whole blood. These receptor sequences come from an adult who was a healthcare worker with PCR-confirmed SARS-CoV-2 infection or an uninfected control (not recorded which). CDR3s leave out the opening cysteine and the closing phenylalanine or tryptophan. Some rows mark clone size as missing; the rest say once, few, many or name a class of expanded clone.

size	length	V	CDR3
.	9	TRBV29-1	SVRPGETQY
many	11	TRBV10-1	ASSETGDRGYT
.	13	TRBV5-4	ASSFHLGGDYGYT
few	13	TRBV5-1	ASSLSGKSTDTQY
many	15	TRBV18	ASSPLAQTSTNEKLF
.	14	TRBV29-1	SVGRLAGGRTDTQY
.	9	TRBV7-8	ASTWLDTQY
many	13	TRBV5-1	ASSLVAGYRNEQF
few	9	TRBV6-6	ASSYGDTQY
many	13	TRBV19	ASKRTSGPRDTQY
few	14	TRBV6-5	ASSQKTSGRFKTQY
many	10	TRBV29-1	SVGQGAIEQF
few	12	TRBV5-1	ASSSLGGSNEQF
many	15	TRBV5-6	ASSRWGDTSSGNTIY
many	16	TRBV5-1	ASSAGQGNSGRAARQF
few	10	TRBV11-2	ASSLPDYEQY
few	14	TRBV3-1	ASSPWTRGAQDTQY
.	16	TRBV7-8	ASSPRKGQSSYNSPLH
few	13	TRBV14	ASSIRTGGDSPLH
.	14	TRBV12-3/TRBV12-4	ASSLAGGRRGDTQY
many	11	TRBV11-2	ASSLASLRGQF
few	14	TRBV15	ATSRDTGTYAYEQY
few	15	TRBV6-2/TRBV6-3	ASSYSRSASSYNEQF
.	13	TRBV20-1	SANRGPTDDGELF
.	11	TRBV2	ASSDGGNQPQH
.	12	TRBV11-1	ASSRDNGEAEAF
.	13	TRBV19	ASSMGDRVAHEQF
many	12	TRBV12-3/TRBV12-4	ASSQDASHFKQY
many	11	TRBV5-4	ALRVLPNTEAF
.	13	TRBV27	ASSLSLGFPDTQY
few	12	TRBV20-1	SARDKTTGNTIY
few	14	TRBV14	ASSQERTVQGNTIY
.	8	TRBV2	ASSYGEQY
.	11	TRBV4-2	ASSQDKGNTIY
.	14	TRBV5-1	ASSSSSSSNTGELF
.	14	TRBV7-6	ASSLVGQGANEKLF
.	12	TRBV10-3	ASWDWTGDHEQY
.	13	TRBV7-9	ASSRTGASAYEQY
many	9	TRBV28	ASSRQQSQH
.	13	TRBV12-3/TRBV12-4	ASSPPGLGSYEQY
.	13	TRBV20-1	SATQSGRLAETQY
many	12	TRBV9	ASSISDRANEQF
.	10	TRBV6-2/TRBV6-3	ASSYGVSRQY
few	15	TRBV5-1	ASTKSPGTDPNYGYT
.	13	TRBV27	ASSLGSPSNQPQH
.	9	TRBV24-1	ATSDDGWQF
few	12	TRBV10-3	AIGATGDGNEQF
.	11	TRBV29-1	SVNRGHGYEQY
few	12	TRBV11-2	ASSGRAMNTEAF